One and the same sample provided the 12 T cell receptor beta chains below, sequenced in a study of blood T cell repertoires in COVID-19. Libraries were prepared by immunoSEQ multiplex PCR; TCRdb keeps only in-frame clonotypes and omits some of them. The table includes some 170,000 clones, roughly 85% detected once. The sequenced sample was peripheral blood. These TCRs come from a woman aged 60-70 years with acute or convalescent COVID-19.

V gene TRBV5-8 combines with J gene TRBJ2-1; 8 nucleotides line up with TRBD1. Germline lookup yields CDR1 SGHTS and CDR2 YDEGEE. Losses at the gene ends were 2 bases for V and 6 bases for J; bases not matched to a gene: 1. There are 13 residues in the CDR3. Here the CDR3 DNA reads TGTGCCAGCAGCTTCGACAGGGGCAATGAGCAGTTCTTC. Its translation: CASSFDRGNEQFF.

This clone appeared a few times. The V call is TRBV19, the J call TRBJ1-4; D is possibly TRBD1 (6 bases). The germline CDR1 and CDR2 sequences are LNHDA and SQIVND (reference sequence). Trimming took off 6 bases at V and 3 bases at J, with 8 bases between the two ends. There are 13 residues in the CDR3. In DNA form, the CDR3 reads TGTGCCAGTAGAGGGGGATCTAATGAAAAACTGTTTTTT. The encoded protein is CASRGGSNEKLFF.

The chain employs TRBV27 and TRBJ1-5; tentatively, D is TRBD1 (6 bases). There are 14 residues in the CDR3. The V end lost 6 bases, the J end lost 1 base, and 10 bases lay between the germline ends. Germline V gives CDR1 MNHEY, CDR2 SMNVEV (reference sequence). DNA of the CDR3: TGTGCCAGCAGAAAGGGACACAGCAATCAGCCCCAGCATTTT. As protein: CASRKGHSNQPQHF.

The V call is TRBV19, the J call TRBJ1-2; TRBD1 aligns across 9 bases. The CDR3 has 15 amino acids. Unmatched junction bases numbered 10, after V lost 4 bases and J lost 7 bases. Germline V gene lookup returns CDR1 LNHDA and CDR2 SQIVND (reference sequence). CDR3 sequence reads: CASSTIAGTGTGYTF. As DNA, the CDR3 is TGTGCCAGTAGTACAATCGCCGGGACAGGGACTGGCTACACCTTC.

The V and J genes are TRBV4-1 and TRBJ1-1; 9 bases line up with TRBD1. CDR3 length: 14 amino acids. The germline CDR1 and CDR2 sequences are MGHRA and YSYEKL. The junction had 3 bases not matched to a gene; V was cut back by 5 bases and J by 2 bases. CDR3 DNA: TGCGCCAGCAGCTCCACAGGGGGCAACACTGAAGCTTTCTTT. Its translation is CASSSTGGNTEAFF.

The chain links TRBV30 to TRBJ2-2, with a weak D call TRBD2 (6 bases). There are 15 residues in the CDR3. The V end lost 0 bases, the J end lost 3 bases, and 11 bases lay between the germline ends. The germline V gene has CDR1 GTSNPN and CDR2 SVGIG (reference sequence). The chain's CDR3 is CAWSVIGGYTGELFF. The CDR3 DNA reads as TGTGCCTGGAGTGTCATAGGAGGGTACACCGGGGAGCTGTTTTTT.

This sequence joins TRBV28 and TRBJ1-5; D not resolved. CDR1 is MDHEN, CDR2 SYDVKM, per germline. This CDR3 contains 16 residues. V gave up 7 bases and J gave up 2 bases, with 18 bases separating them. CDR3 in DNA: TGTGCCAGCACCCCGGGAGTTAGTGAGGGCAATCAGCCCCAGCATTTT. Translating gives CASTPGVSEGNQPQHF.

This sequence joins TRBV7-3 and TRBJ2-3; D is possibly TRBD1 (5 bases). The CDR3 loop spans 15 amino acids. Germline V gives CDR1 SGHTA, CDR2 FQGTGA. V was pared by 1 base and J by 4 bases, with 12 bases between. CDR3 residues: CASSLSGAKADTQYF. As DNA, the CDR3 is TGTGCCAGCAGCTTAAGTGGGGCGAAGGCAGATACGCAGTATTTT.

The chain carries TRBV6-5 and TRBJ1-4, with TRBD1 matching over 10 bases. With V trimmed by 2 bases and J by 8 bases, 2 bases remained unmatched. The CDR3 contains 14 residues. Germline-derived CDR1 and CDR2 are MNHEY and SVGAGI. CDR3 amino acids: CASSYDRGREKLFF. For the CDR3, the DNA is TGTGCCAGCAGTTACGACAGGGGGCGAGAAAAACTGTTTTTT.

V and J are TRBV18 and TRBJ2-1; TRBD2 aligns across 8 bases. J gave up 7 bases and V 1 base, and 9 bases lay outside the gene matches. Looked up from germline, CDR1 is KGHSH and CDR2 is LQKENI. The CDR3 totals 16 residues. The CDR3 sequence is CASSPLVSGTGNEQFF. In DNA, the CDR3 is TGTGCCAGCTCACCACTGGTTAGCGGGACGGGAAATGAGCAGTTCTTC.

The V gene is TRBV2, the J gene TRBJ2-6; no firm D call. V was trimmed by 7 bases and J by 0 bases, leaving 10 bases between them. CDR3 length: 15 residues. Looked up from germline, CDR1 is SNHLY and CDR2 is FYNNEI. The CDR3 loop is CASNPSHSGANVLTF. The CDR3 nucleotides are TGTGCCAGCAATCCGAGCCACTCTGGGGCCAACGTCCTGACTTTC.

The genes are TRBV11-3 and TRBJ1-2; D remains unclear. Trimming left V 2 bases short and J 5 bases short, with 12 bases between. The V gene's germline CDR1 is SGHNT and CDR2 YENEEA. The length of the CDR3 is 14 residues. The DNA of the CDR3 is TGTGCCAGCAGCTTAAGGGAGGGCATGTATGGCTACACCTTC. This translates into CASSLREGMYGYTF. The variable domain in full, completed from reference TRBV11-3 and TRBJ1-2, reads EAGVVQSPRYKIIEKKQPVAFWCNPISGHNTLYWYLQNLGQGPELLIRYENEEAVDDSQLPKDRFSAERLKGVDSTLKIQPAELGDSAVYLCASSLREGMYGYTFGSGTRLTVV.